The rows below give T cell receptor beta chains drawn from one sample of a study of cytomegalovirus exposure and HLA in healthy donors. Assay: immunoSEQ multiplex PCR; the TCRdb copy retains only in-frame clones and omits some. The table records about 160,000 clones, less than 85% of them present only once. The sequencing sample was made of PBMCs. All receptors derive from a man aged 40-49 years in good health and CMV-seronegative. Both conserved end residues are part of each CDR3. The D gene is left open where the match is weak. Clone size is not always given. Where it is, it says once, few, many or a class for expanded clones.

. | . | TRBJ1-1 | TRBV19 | CASSIDRGGWNTEAFF | TGTGCCAGTAGTATAGATAGGGGGGGATGGAACACTGAAGCTTTCTTT
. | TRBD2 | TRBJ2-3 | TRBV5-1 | CASRRGGPTDTQYF | TGCGCCAGCAGACGCGGGGGGCCCACAGATACGCAGTATTTT
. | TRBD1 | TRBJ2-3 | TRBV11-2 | CASSLYRDRDTQYF | TGTGCCAGCAGCCTCTACCGGGACAGGGATACGCAGTATTTT
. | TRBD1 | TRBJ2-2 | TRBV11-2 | CASRRTGGGVGELFF | TGTGCCAGCCGGCGGACAGGGGGAGGAGTCGGGGAGCTGTTTTTT
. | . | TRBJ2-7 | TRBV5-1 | CASRKEGYEQYF | TGCGCCAGCAGAAAAGAGGGCTACGAGCAGTACTTC
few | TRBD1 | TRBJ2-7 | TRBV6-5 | CASSPDRGSSYEQYF | TGTGCCAGCAGCCCCGACAGGGGGAGCTCCTACGAGCAGTACTTC
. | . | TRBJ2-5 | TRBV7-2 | CASSLDRVGTQYF | TGTGCCAGCAGCTTAGACAGAGTGGGGACCCAGTACTTC
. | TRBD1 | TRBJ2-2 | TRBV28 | CASSMTGANTGELFF | TGTGCCAGCAGTATGACAGGGGCGAACACCGGGGAGCTGTTTTTT
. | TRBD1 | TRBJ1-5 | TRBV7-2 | CASRLNRGQPQHF | TGTGCCAGCAGGTTAAACAGGGGTCAGCCCCAGCATTTT
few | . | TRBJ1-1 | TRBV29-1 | CSVEGGGPSAFF | TGCAGCGTTGAAGGGGGGGGCCCCTCAGCTTTCTTT
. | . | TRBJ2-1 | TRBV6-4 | CASSPRDPGDEQFF | TGTGCCAGCAGTCCCCGGGACCCAGGGGATGAGCAGTTCTTC
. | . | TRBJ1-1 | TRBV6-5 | CASSYNGEAFF | TGTGCCAGCAGTTACAACGGTGAAGCTTTCTTT
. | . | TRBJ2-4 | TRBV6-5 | CASSSDSPQNIQYF | TGTGCCAGCAGTTCAGACAGTCCCCAAAACATTCAGTACTTC
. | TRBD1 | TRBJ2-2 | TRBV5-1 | CASSVGTGMNTGELFF | TGCGCCAGCAGCGTGGGGACAGGGATGAACACCGGGGAGCTGTTTTTT
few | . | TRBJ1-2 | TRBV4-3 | CASSQEQDLNYGYTF | TGCGCCAGCAGCCAAGAACAGGACCTTAACTATGGCTACACCTTC
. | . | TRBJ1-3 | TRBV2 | CASSERTISGNTIYF | TGTGCCAGCAGTGAACGCACTATCTCTGGAAACACCATATATTTT
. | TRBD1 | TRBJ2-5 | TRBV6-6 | CASSWTGVGETQYF | TGTGCCAGCAGCTGGACAGGGGTGGGAGAGACCCAGTACTTC
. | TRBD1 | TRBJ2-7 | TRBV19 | CASSQQGASYEQYF | TGTGCCAGTAGTCAACAGGGGGCTTCCTACGAGCAGTACTTC
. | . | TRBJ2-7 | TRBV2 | CASRAHFEQYF | TGTGCCAGCAGGGCACATTTCGAGCAGTACTTC
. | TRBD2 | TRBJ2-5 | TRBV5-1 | CASSPTSGGQTQYF | TGCGCCAGCAGTCCGACTAGCGGGGGACAGACCCAGTACTTC
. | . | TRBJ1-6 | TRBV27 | CASSLGGFLSPLHF | TGTGCCAGCAGCCTAGGCGGGTTTTTATCACCCCTCCACTTT
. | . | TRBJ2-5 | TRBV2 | CASSEGVRVGERKTQYF | TGTGCCAGCAGTGAAGGAGTCAGGGTAGGGGAACGTAAGACCCAGTACTTC
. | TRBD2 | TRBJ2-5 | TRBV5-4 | CASSPGLAVVGTQYF | TGTGCCAGCAGCCCGGGACTAGCGGTGGTGGGGACCCAGTACTTC
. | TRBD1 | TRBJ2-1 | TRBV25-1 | CASSGERTGEQFF | TGTGCCAGCAGTGGAGAGAGGACAGGCGAGCAGTTCTTC
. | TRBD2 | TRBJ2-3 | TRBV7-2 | CASSLTSGHTDTQYF | TGTGCCAGCAGCTTAACTAGCGGCCACACAGATACGCAGTATTTT
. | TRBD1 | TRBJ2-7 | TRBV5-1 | CASSFRQGAYEQYF | TGCGCCAGCAGCTTTCGGCAGGGGGCCTACGAGCAGTACTTC
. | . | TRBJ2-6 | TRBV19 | CASSTTGTGDSGANVLTF | TGTGCCAGTAGTACGACCGGGACTGGAGACTCTGGGGCCAACGTCCTGACTTTC
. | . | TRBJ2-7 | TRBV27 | CASKEYYEQYF | TGTGCCAGCAAGGAGTACTACGAGCAGTACTTC
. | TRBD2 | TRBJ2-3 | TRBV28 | CASSFPTSGGGTQYF | TGTGCCAGCAGTTTCCCGACTAGCGGGGGTGGTACGCAGTATTTT
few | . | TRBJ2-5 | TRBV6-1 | CARGDRETQYF | TGTGCCAGAGGAGATCGGGAGACCCAGTACTTC
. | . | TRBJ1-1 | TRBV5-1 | CASSLGEARGNTEAFF | TGCGCCAGCAGCTTGGGTGAGGCCAGGGGGAACACTGAAGCTTTCTTT
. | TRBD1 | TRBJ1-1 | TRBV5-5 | CASTSRGPEAFF | TGTGCCAGCACCTCTAGGGGGCCTGAAGCTTTCTTT
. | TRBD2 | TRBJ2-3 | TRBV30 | CAWTTSGGTTSTSTQYF | TGTGCCTGGACCACTAGCGGGGGGACCACTTCAACATCGACGCAGTATTTT
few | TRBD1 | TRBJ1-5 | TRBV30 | CAWGQGKENQPQHF | TGTGCCTGGGGACAGGGGAAGGAGAATCAGCCCCAGCATTTT
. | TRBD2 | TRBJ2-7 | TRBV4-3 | CASSQDSGGPTYEQYF | TGCGCCAGCAGTCAAGATAGCGGGGGACCTACCTACGAGCAGTACTTC
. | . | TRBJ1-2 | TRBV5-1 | CASSLDNRERGGYTF | TGCGCCAGCAGCTTGGACAACAGGGAGAGAGGCGGCTACACCTTC
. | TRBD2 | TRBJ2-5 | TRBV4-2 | CASSQATQGGETQYF | TGTGCCAGCAGCCAAGCCACCCAGGGAGGGGAGACCCAGTACTTC
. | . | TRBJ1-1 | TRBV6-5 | CAETDSMNTEAFF | TGTGCTGAAACTGACAGTATGAACACTGAAGCTTTCTTT
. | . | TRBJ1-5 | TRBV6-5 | CASSGGQFNQPQHF | TGTGCCAGCAGTGGAGGACAGTTCAATCAGCCCCAGCATTTT
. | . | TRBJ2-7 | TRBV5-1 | CASSLAAGYEQYF | TGCGCCAGCAGCTTGGCTGCAGGGTACGAGCAGTACTTC
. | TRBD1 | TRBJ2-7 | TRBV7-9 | CASSSSGGQGAIEQYF | TGTGCCAGCAGCTCCAGTGGGGGACAGGGGGCGATCGAGCAGTACTTC
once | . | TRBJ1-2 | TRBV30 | CAWSNSATDYGYTF | TGTGCCTGGAGTAACAGTGCGACCGACTATGGCTACACCTTC
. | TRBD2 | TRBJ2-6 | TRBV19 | CASNLPGLGTGANVLTF | TGTGCCAGTAACCTCCCGGGACTAGGTACTGGGGCCAACGTCCTGACTTTC
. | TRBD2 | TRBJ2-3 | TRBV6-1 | CASSEALPELAGGPDTQYF | TGTGCCAGCAGTGAAGCGCTTCCGGAACTAGCGGGGGGACCGGATACGCAGTATTTT
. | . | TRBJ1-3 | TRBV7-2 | CASSLRGSGNTIYF | TGTGCCAGCAGCTTACGGGGCTCTGGAAACACCATATATTTT
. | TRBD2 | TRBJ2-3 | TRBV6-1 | CASSEEAGGHTDTQYF | TGTGCCAGCAGTGAAGAAGCGGGGGGCCACACAGATACGCAGTATTTT
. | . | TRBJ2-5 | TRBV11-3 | CASSSPSETQIRGQETQYF | TGTGCCAGCAGCTCTCCCTCCGAAACTCAAATCAGGGGCCAAGAGACCCAGTACTTC
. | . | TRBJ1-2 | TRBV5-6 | CASSLVGAGGGYTF | TGTGCCAGCAGCTTGGTGGGGGCTGGGGGAGGCTACACCTTC
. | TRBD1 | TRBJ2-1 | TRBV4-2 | CASSQVAPRQGAYNEQFF | TGTGCCAGCAGCCAAGTAGCACCGCGGCAGGGGGCCTACAATGAGCAGTTCTTC
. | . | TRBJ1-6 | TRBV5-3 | CARSLRELSLSSYNSPLHF | TGTGCCAGAAGCTTGAGAGAACTTTCGTTGAGCTCCTATAATTCACCCCTCCACTTT
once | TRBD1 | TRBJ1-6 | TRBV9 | CASSLGQSSYNSPLHF | TGTGCCAGCAGCTTGGGACAGAGCTCCTATAATTCACCCCTCCACTTT